The 7 T cell receptor beta chains below were found in one sample sequenced in a study of T cell responses to AZD1222 COVID-19 vaccine. Generated by immunoSEQ multiplex PCR, the TCRdb table keeps only in-frame clones and is missing some. The sample lists around 130,000 clones, about 93% seen once, with roughly 7% in the top ten. The specimen was peripheral blood, collected on day 0 of AZD1222 vaccination. The receptors were sampled from an adult in good health.

This rearrangement joins TRBV2 to TRBJ2-7; 8 bases fit TRBD2. V shed 6 bases, J shed 3 bases, and the junction held 7 bases outside the gene matches. Germline V lookup: CDR1 SNHLY, CDR2 FYNNEI. This CDR3 has 14 residues. This chain's CDR3 is CASRGTRGYYEQYF. CDR3 sequence (DNA): TGTGCCAGCAGGGGGACTAGGGGCTACTACGAGCAGTACTTC.

V and J are TRBV6-5 and TRBJ2-7; D is unclear. The CDR3 spans 14 residues. V was shortened by 2 bases and J by 2 bases, with 10 bases between the two germline ends. Germline assignment: CDR1 MNHEY and CDR2 SVGAGI. Written as DNA, the CDR3 is TGTGCCAGCAGTTACATGGACGGAGCCTACGAGCAGTACTTC. Translation gives CASSYMDGAYEQYF.

The CDR3 protein is CASSSRAGTNGYTF. For the CDR3, the DNA is TGTGCCAGCAGCTCCCGGGCAGGGACGAATGGCTACACCTTC. V and J are TRBV7-2 and TRBJ1-2; D perhaps matches TRBD1 (5 bases). The V gene's germline CDR1 is SGHTA and CDR2 FQGNSA. Trimming pared 4 bases from V and 6 bases from J, leaving 15 bases between. This CDR3 is built from 14 residues.

This clone was picked up a small number of times. The rearrangement links TRBV19 to TRBJ1-1, with TRBD1 as a possible D gene (6 bases). The CDR3 spans 12 residues. Germline V gene sequence: CDR1 LNHDA, CDR2 SQIVND (reference sequence). The germline V and J ends were trimmed by 6 bases and 2 bases, with 7 bases remaining between them. The CDR3 DNA reads TGTGCCAGTAGGGACAGAAACACTGAAGCTTTCTTT. It is translated as CASRDRNTEAFF.

CDR3 coding DNA: TGTGCCAGCCGCGCGCCGGGAGAGGGTAATGAGCAGTTCTTC. This encodes CASRAPGEGNEQFF. The genes are TRBV7-9 and TRBJ2-1; a weak D match, TRBD2 (6 bases). The V gene's germline CDR1 is SEHNR and CDR2 FQNEAQ (reference sequence). V was pared by 8 bases and J by 7 bases, with 18 bases between. This CDR3 contains 14 residues.

The DNA for the CDR3 is TGTGCCAGCAGTTATCGACAATTGGCCGGAGAAAAACTGTTTTTT. Translated: CASSYRQLAGEKLFF. The J gene is TRBJ1-4, the V gene TRBV27; no clear D gene. Germline CDR1 is MNHEY and CDR2 is SMNVEV (reference sequence). CDR3 length: 15 amino acids. V gave up 4 bases and J gave up 8 bases, with 17 bases separating them.

The V call is TRBV28, the J call TRBJ2-3; 8 positions agree with TRBD1. The germline CDR1 and CDR2 sequences are MDHEN and SYDVKM. CDR3 length: 16 amino acids. V was clipped by 7 bases and J by 2 bases; unmatched bases: 11. The CDR3 is CASTQSRTGSTDTQYF. The CDR3 coding sequence is TGTGCCAGCACCCAATCCAGGACAGGGTCCACAGATACGCAGTATTTT.